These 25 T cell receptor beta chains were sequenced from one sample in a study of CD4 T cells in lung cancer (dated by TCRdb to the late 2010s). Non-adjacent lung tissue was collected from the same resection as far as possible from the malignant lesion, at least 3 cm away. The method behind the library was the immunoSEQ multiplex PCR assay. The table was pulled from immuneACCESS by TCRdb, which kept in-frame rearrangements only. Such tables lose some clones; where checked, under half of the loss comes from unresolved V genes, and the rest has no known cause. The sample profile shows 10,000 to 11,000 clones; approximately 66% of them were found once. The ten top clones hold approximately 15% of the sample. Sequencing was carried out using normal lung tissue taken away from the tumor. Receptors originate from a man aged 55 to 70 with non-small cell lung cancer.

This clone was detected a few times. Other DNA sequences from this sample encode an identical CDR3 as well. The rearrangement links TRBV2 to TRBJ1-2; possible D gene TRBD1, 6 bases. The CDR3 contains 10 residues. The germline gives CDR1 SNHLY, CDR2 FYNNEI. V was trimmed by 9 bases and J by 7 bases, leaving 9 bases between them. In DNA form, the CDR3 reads TGTGCCAGTTACAGGGTTGGCTACACCTTC. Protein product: CASYRVGYTF. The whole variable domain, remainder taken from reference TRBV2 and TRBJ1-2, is EPEVTQTPSHQVTQMGQEVILRCVPISNHLYFYWYRQILGQKVEFLVSFYNNEISEKSEIFDDQFSVERPDGSNFTLKIRSTKLEDSAMYFCASYRVGYTFGSGTRLTVV.

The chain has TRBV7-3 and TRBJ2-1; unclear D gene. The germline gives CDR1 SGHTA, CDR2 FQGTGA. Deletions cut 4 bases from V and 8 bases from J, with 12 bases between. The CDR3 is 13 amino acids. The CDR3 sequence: CASSSSVLDEQFF. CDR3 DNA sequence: TGTGCCAGCAGCTCCTCTGTGTTAGATGAGCAGTTCTTC. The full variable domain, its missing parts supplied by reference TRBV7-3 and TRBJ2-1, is GAGVSQTPSNKVTEKGKYVELRCDPISGHTALYWYRQSLGQGPEFLIYFQGTGAADDSGLPNDRFFAVRPEGSVSTLKIQRTERGDSAVYLCASSSSVLDEQFFGPGTRLTVL.

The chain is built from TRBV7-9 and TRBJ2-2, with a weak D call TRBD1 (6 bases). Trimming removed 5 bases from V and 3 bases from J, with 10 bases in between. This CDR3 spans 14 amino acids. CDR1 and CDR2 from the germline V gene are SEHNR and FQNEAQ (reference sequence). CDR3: CASSRTGYTGELFF. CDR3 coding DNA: TGTGCCAGCAGCCGTACAGGGTACACCGGGGAGCTGTTTTTT.

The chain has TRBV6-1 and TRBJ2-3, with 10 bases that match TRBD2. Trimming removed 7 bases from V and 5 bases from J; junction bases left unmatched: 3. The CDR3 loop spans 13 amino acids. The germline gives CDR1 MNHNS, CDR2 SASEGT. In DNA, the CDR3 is TGTGCCAGCAATAAGCGGGAGGGAGATACGCAGTATTTT. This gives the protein CASNKREGDTQYF.

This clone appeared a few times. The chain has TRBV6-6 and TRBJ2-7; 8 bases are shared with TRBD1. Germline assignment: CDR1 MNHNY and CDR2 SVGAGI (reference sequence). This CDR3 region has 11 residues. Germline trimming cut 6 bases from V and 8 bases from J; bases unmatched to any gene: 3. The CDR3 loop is CASSQGAQQYF. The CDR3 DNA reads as TGTGCCAGCAGCCAGGGGGCGCAGCAGTACTTC.

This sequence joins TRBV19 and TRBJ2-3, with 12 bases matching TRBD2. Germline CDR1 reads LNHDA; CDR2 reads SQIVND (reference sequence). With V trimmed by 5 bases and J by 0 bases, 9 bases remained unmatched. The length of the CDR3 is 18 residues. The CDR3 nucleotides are TGTGCCAGTAGTGGGGGACTAGCGGGCCACCCTAGCACAGATACGCAGTATTTT. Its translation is CASSGGLAGHPSTDTQYF.

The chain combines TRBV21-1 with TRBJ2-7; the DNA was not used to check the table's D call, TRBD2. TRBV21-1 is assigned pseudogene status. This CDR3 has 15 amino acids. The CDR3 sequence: CASSKEGSGPYEQYF. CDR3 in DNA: TGTGCCAGCAGCAAAGAAGGTAGCGGCCCCTACGAGCAGTACTTC.

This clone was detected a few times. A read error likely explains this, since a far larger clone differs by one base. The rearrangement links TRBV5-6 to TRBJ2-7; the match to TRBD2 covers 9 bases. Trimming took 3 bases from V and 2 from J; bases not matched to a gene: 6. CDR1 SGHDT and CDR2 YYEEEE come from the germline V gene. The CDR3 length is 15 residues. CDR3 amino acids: CASSSDPSGAYEQYF. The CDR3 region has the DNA TGTGCCAGCAGCTCAGACCCTAGCGGGGCCTACGAGCAGTACTTC.

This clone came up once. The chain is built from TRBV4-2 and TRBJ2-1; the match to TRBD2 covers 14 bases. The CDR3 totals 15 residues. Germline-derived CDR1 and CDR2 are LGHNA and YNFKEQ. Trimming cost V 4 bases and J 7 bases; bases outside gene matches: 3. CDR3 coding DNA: TGTGCCAGCAGCCTCGGGACTAGCGGGAGTAATGAGCAGTTCTTC. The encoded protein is CASSLGTSGSNEQFF.

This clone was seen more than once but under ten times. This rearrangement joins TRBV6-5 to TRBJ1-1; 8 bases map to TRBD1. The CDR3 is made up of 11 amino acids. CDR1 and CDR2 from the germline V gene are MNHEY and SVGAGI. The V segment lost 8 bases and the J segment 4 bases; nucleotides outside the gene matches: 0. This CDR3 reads CASGQGTEAFF. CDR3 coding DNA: TGTGCCAGCGGACAGGGCACTGAAGCTTTCTTT.

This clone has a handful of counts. The CDR3 region has the DNA TGTGCCAGCAGCCCGCCGCCTTTCAGAGGGCCACCAGGGACCCAGTACTTC. The encoded protein is CASSPPPFRGPPGTQYF. This chain joins TRBV7-9 and TRBJ2-5; D is possibly TRBD2 (5 bases). The CDR3 runs 17 residues. Trimming took off 5 bases at V and 7 bases at J, with 26 bases between the two ends. The germline V gene encodes CDR1 SEHNR and CDR2 FQNEAQ (reference sequence).

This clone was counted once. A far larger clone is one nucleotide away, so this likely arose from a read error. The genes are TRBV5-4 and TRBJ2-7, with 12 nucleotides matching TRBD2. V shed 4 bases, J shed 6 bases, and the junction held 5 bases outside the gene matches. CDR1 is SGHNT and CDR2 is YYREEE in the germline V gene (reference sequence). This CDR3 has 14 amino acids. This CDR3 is CASSPGLAGTEQYF. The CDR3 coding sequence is TGTGCCAGCAGCCCCGGACTAGCGGGAACCGAGCAGTACTTC.

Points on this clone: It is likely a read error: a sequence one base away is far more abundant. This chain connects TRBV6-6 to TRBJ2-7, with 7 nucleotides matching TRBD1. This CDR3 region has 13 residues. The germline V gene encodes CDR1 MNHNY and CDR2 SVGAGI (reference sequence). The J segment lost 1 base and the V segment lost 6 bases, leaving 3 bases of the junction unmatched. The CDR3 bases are TGTGCCAGCAGGGGGGACAGTTCCTACGAGCAGTACGTC. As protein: CASRGDSSYEQYV.

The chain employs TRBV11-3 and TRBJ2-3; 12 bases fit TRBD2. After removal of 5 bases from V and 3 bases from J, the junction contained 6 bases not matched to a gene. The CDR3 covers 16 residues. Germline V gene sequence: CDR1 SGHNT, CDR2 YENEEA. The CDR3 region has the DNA TGTGCCAGCAGCCCCGGGACTAGCGGGCCAACAGATACGCAGTATTTT. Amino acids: CASSPGTSGPTDTQYF.

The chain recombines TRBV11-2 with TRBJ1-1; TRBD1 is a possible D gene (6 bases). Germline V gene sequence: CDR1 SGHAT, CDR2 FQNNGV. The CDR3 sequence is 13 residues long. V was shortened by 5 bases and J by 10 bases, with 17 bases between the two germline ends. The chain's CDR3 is CASSPTGGRGAFF. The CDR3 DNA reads TGTGCCAGCAGCCCCACGGGGGGGCGCGGAGCTTTCTTT.

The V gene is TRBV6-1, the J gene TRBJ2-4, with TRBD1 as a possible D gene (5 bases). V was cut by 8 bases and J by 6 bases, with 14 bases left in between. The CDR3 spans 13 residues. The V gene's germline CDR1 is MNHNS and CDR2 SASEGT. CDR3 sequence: CASFTPTVNIQYF. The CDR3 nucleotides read TGTGCCAGCTTCACACCGACAGTAAACATTCAGTACTTC.

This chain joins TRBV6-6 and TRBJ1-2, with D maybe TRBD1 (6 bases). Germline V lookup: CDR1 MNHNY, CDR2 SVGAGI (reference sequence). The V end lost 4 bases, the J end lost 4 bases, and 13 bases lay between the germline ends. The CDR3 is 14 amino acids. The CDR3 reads CASSWPDSLYGYTF. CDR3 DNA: TGTGCCAGCAGTTGGCCGGACAGCCTCTATGGCTACACCTTC.

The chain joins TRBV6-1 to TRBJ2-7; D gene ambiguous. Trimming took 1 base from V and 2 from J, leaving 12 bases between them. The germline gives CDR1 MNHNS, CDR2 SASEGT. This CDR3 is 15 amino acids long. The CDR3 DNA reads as TGTGCCAGCAGTGAAGGACACCTTATACCCTACGAGCAGTACGTC. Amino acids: CASSEGHLIPYEQYV.

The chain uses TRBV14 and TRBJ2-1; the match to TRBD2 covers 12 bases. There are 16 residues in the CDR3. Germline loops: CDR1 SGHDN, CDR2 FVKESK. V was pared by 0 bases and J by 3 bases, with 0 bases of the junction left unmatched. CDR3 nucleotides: TGTGCCAGCAGCCAAGAGGGACTAGCGGGCTACAATGAGCAGTTCTTC. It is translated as CASSQEGLAGYNEQFF.

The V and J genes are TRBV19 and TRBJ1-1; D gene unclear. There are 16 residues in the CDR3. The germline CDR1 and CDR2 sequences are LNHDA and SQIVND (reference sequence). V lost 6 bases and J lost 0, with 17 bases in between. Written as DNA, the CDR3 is TGTGCCAGTAGCCATCGGGCCGGGAGGATGAACACTGAAGCTTTCTTT. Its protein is CASSHRAGRMNTEAFF.

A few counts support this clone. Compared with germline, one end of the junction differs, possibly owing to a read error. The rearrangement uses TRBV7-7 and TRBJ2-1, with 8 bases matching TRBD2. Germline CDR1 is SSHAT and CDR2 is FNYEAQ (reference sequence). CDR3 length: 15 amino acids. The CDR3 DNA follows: TGTGCTAGCAGCTCCTCGCGGGAGGTCTACAATGAGCAGTTCTTC. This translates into CASSSSREVYNEQFF.

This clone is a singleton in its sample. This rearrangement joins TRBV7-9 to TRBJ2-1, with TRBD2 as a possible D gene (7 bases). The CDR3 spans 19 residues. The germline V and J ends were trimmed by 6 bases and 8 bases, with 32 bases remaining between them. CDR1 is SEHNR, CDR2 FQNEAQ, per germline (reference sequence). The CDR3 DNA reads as TGTGCCAGCAGTTCTACGGGGGGCGGCGCAGGGTCTAAGACAGATGAGCAGTTCTTC. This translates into CASSSTGGGAGSKTDEQFF.

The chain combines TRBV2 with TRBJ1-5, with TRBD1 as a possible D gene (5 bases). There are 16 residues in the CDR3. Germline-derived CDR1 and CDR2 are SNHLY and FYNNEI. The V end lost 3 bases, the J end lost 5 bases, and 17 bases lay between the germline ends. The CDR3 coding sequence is TGTGCCAGCAGTGATCTAGGCGGGGGTCGGGATCAGCCCCAGCATTTT. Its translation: CASSDLGGGRDQPQHF.

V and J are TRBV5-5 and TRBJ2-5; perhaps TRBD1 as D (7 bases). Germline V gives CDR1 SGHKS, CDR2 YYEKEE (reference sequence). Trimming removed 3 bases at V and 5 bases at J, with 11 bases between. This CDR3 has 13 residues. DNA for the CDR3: TGTGCCAGCAGCTCGACAGGGAGGGAGACCCAGTACTTC. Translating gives CASSSTGRETQYF.

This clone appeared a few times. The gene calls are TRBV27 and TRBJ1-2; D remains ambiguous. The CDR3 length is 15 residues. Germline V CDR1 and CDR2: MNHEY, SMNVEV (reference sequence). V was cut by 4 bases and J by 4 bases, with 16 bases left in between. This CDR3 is CASSSKPESIYGYTF. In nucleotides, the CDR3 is TGTGCCAGCAGTTCAAAGCCGGAGTCTATCTATGGCTACACCTTC.